This T cell receptor beta chain derives from a study of control samples from healthy donors and cancer patients. Per the germline V gene, CDR1 is GTSNPN and CDR2 is SVGIG (reference sequence). The CDR3 is 13 amino acids. The ends were cut back, 1 base at V and 5 bases at J, with 11 bases in the middle. The repertoire was sequenced with immunoSEQ multiplex PCR; TCRdb's copy has only in-frame clones and lacks some. Of 120,000 or so clones listed, 87% were seen once; the top ten hold about 3%. The sequencing sample was made of blood. The chain combines TRBV30 with TRBJ1-1; D gene ambiguous. The sequence derives from a man in his sixties in good health. This CDR3 is CAWSAIERTEAFF. The DNA of the CDR3 is TGTGCCTGGAGTGCTATAGAAAGAACTGAAGCTTTCTTT. The complete variable domain, with remaining parts taken from reference TRBV30 and TRBJ1-1, reads SQTIHQWPATLVQPVGSPLSLECTVEGTSNPNLYWYRQAAGRGLQLLFYSVGIGQISSEVPQNLSASRPQDRQFILSSKKLLLSDSGFYLCAWSAIERTEAFFGQGTRLTVV.